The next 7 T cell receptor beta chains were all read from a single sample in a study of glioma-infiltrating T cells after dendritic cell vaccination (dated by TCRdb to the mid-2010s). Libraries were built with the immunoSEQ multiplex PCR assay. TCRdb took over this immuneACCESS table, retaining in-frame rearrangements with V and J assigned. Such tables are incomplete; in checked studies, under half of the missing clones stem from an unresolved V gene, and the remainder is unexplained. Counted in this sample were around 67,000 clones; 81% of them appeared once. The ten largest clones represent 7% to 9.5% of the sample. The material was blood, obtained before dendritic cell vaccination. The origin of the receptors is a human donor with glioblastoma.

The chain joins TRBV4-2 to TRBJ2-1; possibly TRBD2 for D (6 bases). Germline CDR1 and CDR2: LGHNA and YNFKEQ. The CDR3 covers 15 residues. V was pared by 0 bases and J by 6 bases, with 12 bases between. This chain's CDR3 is CASSQDRSGVNEQFF. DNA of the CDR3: TGTGCCAGCAGCCAAGATCGGTCGGGGGTCAATGAGCAGTTCTTC.

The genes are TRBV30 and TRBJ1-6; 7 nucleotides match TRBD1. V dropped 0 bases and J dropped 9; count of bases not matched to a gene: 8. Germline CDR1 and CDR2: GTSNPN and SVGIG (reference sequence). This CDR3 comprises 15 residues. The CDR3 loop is CAWSVPDRDTSPLHF. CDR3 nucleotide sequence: TGTGCCTGGAGTGTACCAGACAGGGACACTTCACCCCTCCACTTT.

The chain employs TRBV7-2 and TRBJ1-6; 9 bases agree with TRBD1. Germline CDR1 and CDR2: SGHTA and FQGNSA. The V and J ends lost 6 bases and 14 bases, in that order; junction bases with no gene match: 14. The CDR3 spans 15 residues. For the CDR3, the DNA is TGTGCCAGCAGTTTGGGGGACAGGGACGGTGGGTCCCTCCACTTT. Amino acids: CASSLGDRDGGSLHF.

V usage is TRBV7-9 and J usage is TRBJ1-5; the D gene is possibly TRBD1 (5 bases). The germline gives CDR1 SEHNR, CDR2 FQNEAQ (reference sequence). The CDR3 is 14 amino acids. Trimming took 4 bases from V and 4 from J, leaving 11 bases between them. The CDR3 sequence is CASSSQPGNQPQHF. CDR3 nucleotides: TGTGCCAGCAGCTCCCAACCAGGGAATCAGCCCCAGCATTTT.

CDR3 loop: CAWSPREDGYTF. CDR3 sequence (DNA): TGTGCCTGGAGTCCCAGGGAAGATGGCTACACCTTC. This rearrangement joins TRBV30 to TRBJ1-2; D is possibly TRBD1 (5 bases). The CDR3 spans 12 residues. Trimming cost V 2 bases and J 6 bases, with 10 bases left between them. CDR1 is GTSNPN and CDR2 is SVGIG in the germline V gene (reference sequence). The complete variable domain, with remaining parts taken from reference TRBV30 and TRBJ1-2, reads SQTIHQWPATLVQPVGSPLSLECTVEGTSNPNLYWYRQAAGRGLQLLFYSVGIGQISSEVPQNLSASRPQDRQFILSSKKLLLSDSGFYLCAWSPREDGYTFGSGTRLTVV.

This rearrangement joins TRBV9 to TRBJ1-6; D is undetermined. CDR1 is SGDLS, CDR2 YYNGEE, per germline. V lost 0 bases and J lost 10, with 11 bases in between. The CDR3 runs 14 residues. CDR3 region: CASSVGRSESPLHF. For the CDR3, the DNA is TGTGCCAGCAGCGTAGGCAGATCAGAATCACCCCTCCACTTT.

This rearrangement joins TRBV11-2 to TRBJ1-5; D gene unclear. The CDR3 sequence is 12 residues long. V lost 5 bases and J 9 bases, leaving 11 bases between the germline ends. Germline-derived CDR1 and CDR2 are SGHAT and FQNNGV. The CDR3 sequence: CASSPPSGPQHF. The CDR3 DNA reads TGTGCCAGCAGCCCTCCATCCGGGCCCCAGCATTTT.